The 21 T cell receptor beta chains given below trace back to one sample, sequenced in a study of blood T cell repertoires in COVID-19 (dated by TCRdb to 2019 to 2021). Libraries were prepared through the immunoSEQ multiplex PCR assay. Held by TCRdb, this immuneACCESS table contains in-frame sequences only and omits some clones. Under half of the omission traces to an unresolved V gene where checked; the cause of the rest is unknown. The sample includes 190,000 or so clones, with roughly 73% observed a single time. In total, the top ten clones hold about 3% of the sample. The sample was peripheral blood. All receptors come from a woman over 75 with active or convalescent COVID-19.

V and J are TRBV7-2 and TRBJ2-5, with D possibly matching TRBD2 (5 bases). This CDR3 comprises 20 residues. Trimming cost V 0 bases and J 0 bases, with 23 bases left between them. Germline V gives CDR1 SGHTA, CDR2 FQGNSA. The chain's CDR3 is CASSLAPRLHNVGDQETQYF. CDR3 in DNA: TGTGCCAGCAGCTTAGCCCCGCGACTTCATAATGTCGGGGACCAAGAGACCCAGTACTTC. Using reference TRBV7-2 and TRBJ2-5 for the parts outside the CDR3, the full variable domain is GAGVSQSPSNKVTEKGKDVELRCDPISGHTALYWYRQSLGQGLEFLIYFQGNSAPDKSGLPSDRFSAERTGGSVSTLTIQRTQQEDSAVYLCASSLAPRLHNVGDQETQYFGPGTRLLVL.

The rearrangement uses TRBV29-1 and TRBJ1-2, with D maybe TRBD1 (6 bases). CDR3 length: 15 residues. CDR1 SQVTM and CDR2 ANQGSEA come from the germline V gene. The ends were cut back, 4 bases at V and 5 bases at J, with 20 bases in the middle. The CDR3 sequence is CSVVAQGGLGYGYTF. CDR3 nucleotide sequence: TGCAGCGTTGTGGCACAGGGCGGTTTGGGATATGGCTACACCTTC. The whole variable domain, filled in from reference TRBV29-1 and TRBJ1-2, reads SAVISQKPSRDICQRGTSLTIQCQVDSQVTMMFWYRQQPGQSLTLIATANQGSEATYESGFVIDKFPISRPNLTFSTLTVSNMSPEDSSIYLCSVVAQGGLGYGYTFGSGTRLTVV.

This chain connects TRBV7-2 to TRBJ2-2, with D possibly matching TRBD1 (5 bases). The CDR3 is 15 residues long. The germline gives CDR1 SGHTA, CDR2 FQGNSA. Deletions cut 5 bases from V and 1 base from J, with 11 bases between. The CDR3 loop is CASSPRQQNTGELFF. CDR3 coding DNA: TGTGCCAGCAGCCCTCGACAGCAGAACACCGGGGAGCTGTTTTTT.

This rearrangement joins TRBV4-3 to TRBJ1-4, with D uncertain. This CDR3 spans 18 amino acids. In germline, CDR1 is LGHNA, CDR2 YSLEER. V gave up 0 bases and J gave up 2 bases, with 16 bases separating them. The CDR3 reads CASSQDETGRSTNEKLFF. The CDR3 DNA sequence: TGCGCCAGCAGCCAAGATGAAACCGGGAGGTCGACTAATGAAAAACTGTTTTTT.

This sequence joins TRBV6-2 or TRBV6-3 and TRBJ2-1, with TRBD1 matching over 9 bases. CDR3 length: 15 residues. In germline, CDR1 is MNHEY, CDR2 SVGEGT. V lost 0 bases to trimming and J lost 4 bases; unmatched junction nucleotides: 1. CDR3 DNA sequence: TGTGCCAGCAGTTACTCGACAGGGGGTTACAATGAGCAGTTCTTC. Translating gives CASSYSTGGYNEQFF.

DNA for the CDR3: TGTGCCAGCAGTTTTACGGGACACTACGAGCAGTACTTC. It encodes CASSFTGHYEQYF. This chain connects TRBV27 to TRBJ2-7; the D gene is possibly TRBD1 (6 bases). The CDR3 runs to 13 residues. Germline lookup yields CDR1 MNHEY and CDR2 SMNVEV (reference sequence). Trimming took 3 bases from V and 3 from J, leaving 9 bases between them.

V gene TRBV29-1 combines with J gene TRBJ2-7; D gene uncertain. V was clipped by 2 bases and J by 12 bases, with 14 bases between them. Germline V gene data show CDR1 as SQVTM and CDR2 as ANQGSEA. The CDR3 extends over 11 amino acids. The CDR3 nucleotides read TGCAGCGTTGAACACTCCCAGGCTCGGTACTTC. It specifies CSVEHSQARYF.

This clone has just one count. This chain connects TRBV6-1 to TRBJ1-5, with no clear D. The ends were cut back, 3 bases at V and 5 bases at J, with 14 bases in the middle. The germline V gene has CDR1 MNHNS and CDR2 SASEGT. This CDR3 has 15 residues. This CDR3 is CASSDFLGRDQPQHF. In DNA form, the CDR3 reads TGTGCCAGCAGTGATTTTCTAGGCAGAGATCAGCCCCAGCATTTT.

V gene TRBV28 combines with J gene TRBJ2-5, with D maybe TRBD1 (6 bases). CDR1 is MDHEN, CDR2 SYDVKM, per germline. This CDR3 is 14 amino acids long. The ends were cut back, 6 bases at V and 4 bases at J, with 15 bases in the middle. CDR3 loop: CASSPDGQTETQYF. Here the CDR3 DNA reads TGTGCCAGCAGCCCAGACGGACAGACAGAGACCCAGTACTTC. Drawing the rest from reference TRBV28 and TRBJ2-5, the complete variable domain is DVKVTQSSRYLVKRTGEKVFLECVQDMDHENMFWYRQDPGLGLRLIYFSYDVKMKEKGDIPEGYSVSREKKERFSLILESASTNQTSMYLCASSPDGQTETQYFGPGTRLLVL.

Only a few counts were recorded for this clone. The chain has TRBV4-3 and TRBJ1-2; TRBD1 is a possible D gene (6 bases). V lost 0 bases and J lost 10, with 15 bases in between. CDR3 size: 14 residues. Germline CDR1 reads LGHNA; CDR2 reads YSLEER. The CDR3 loop reads CASSQESRGGYYTF. The CDR3 DNA sequence: TGCGCCAGCAGCCAAGAGAGCAGGGGTGGCTACTACACCTTC.

The rearrangement joins TRBV9 to TRBJ1-1, with no clear D. Germline assignment: CDR1 SGDLS and CDR2 YYNGEE. The CDR3 loop spans 14 amino acids. The V end lost 3 bases, the J end lost 2 bases, and 11 bases lay between the germline ends. CDR3 sequence (DNA): TGTGCCAGCAGCGCTGAGAGAGCTAACACTGAAGCTTTCTTT. It is translated as CASSAERANTEAFF. The full variable domain, rest sourced from reference TRBV9 and TRBJ1-1, is DSGVTQTPKHLITATGQRVTLRCSPRSGDLSVYWYQQSLDQGLQFLIQYYNGEERAKGNILERFSAQQFPDLHSELNLSSLELGDSALYFCASSAERANTEAFFGQGTRLTVV.

The rearrangement joins TRBV18 to TRBJ2-5, with 7 positions matching TRBD1. The CDR3 is 15 residues long. V was pared by 3 bases and J by 2 bases, with 6 bases of the junction left unmatched. Looked up from germline, CDR1 is KGHSH and CDR2 is LQKENI. The CDR3 loop is CASSPLTGYQETQYF. The CDR3 nucleotides are TGTGCCAGCTCACCTCTGACAGGGTATCAAGAGACCCAGTACTTC.

CDR3 sequence: CASTRQDPRDEQYF. CDR3 coding DNA: TGTGCCAGTACCCGACAGGACCCCCGGGACGAGCAGTACTTC. The chain recombines TRBV19 with TRBJ2-7; a weak D match, TRBD1 (6 bases). CDR3 size: 14 residues. V was trimmed by 7 bases and J by 5 bases, leaving 18 bases between them. Germline CDR1 reads LNHDA; CDR2 reads SQIVND (reference sequence).

The chain has TRBV30 and TRBJ1-2, with 7 positions matching TRBD1. Trimming took 3 bases from V and 8 from J; bases not matched to a gene: 9. In germline, CDR1 is GTSNPN, CDR2 SVGIG (reference sequence). The CDR3 is 13 residues long. CDR3 residues: CAWRRQGMRGYTF. The CDR3 DNA reads as TGTGCCTGGAGGCGACAGGGCATGAGGGGCTACACCTTC.

This clone was detected only a few times. The rearrangement joins TRBV2 to TRBJ2-5; possible D gene TRBD2, 6 bases. This CDR3 spans 15 amino acids. Trimming took off 7 bases at V and 1 base at J, with 16 bases between the two ends. CDR1 SNHLY and CDR2 FYNNEI come from the germline V gene. The CDR3 DNA reads TGTGCCAGCACCCTCTTTGGAGGGATCCAAGAGACCCAGTACTTC. It is translated as CASTLFGGIQETQYF.

The V and J genes are TRBV19 and TRBJ2-3, with 9 bases fitting TRBD1. The CDR3 has 15 amino acids. Looked up from germline, CDR1 is LNHDA and CDR2 is SQIVND (reference sequence). Unmatched junction bases numbered 9, after V lost 5 bases and J lost 6 bases. The CDR3 region is CASSPGTGKGDTQYF. The CDR3 region has the DNA TGTGCCAGTAGTCCCGGGACAGGGAAAGGGGATACGCAGTATTTT.

This chain uses TRBV4-1 with TRBJ1-4; 11 nucleotides line up with TRBD1. Per the germline V gene, CDR1 is MGHRA and CDR2 is YSYEKL. CDR3 length: 19 amino acids. V lost 1 base and J lost 2; bases outside the gene matches: 9. In DNA form, the CDR3 reads TGCGCCAGCAGCCAAGGAAGGACAGGGGGCGCGGGTACTAATGAAAAACTGTTTTTT. This sequence encodes CASSQGRTGGAGTNEKLFF.

The chain links TRBV6-5 to TRBJ1-2; D ambiguous. V shed 8 bases and J shed 5 bases, with 15 bases lying between them. Germline CDR1 MNHEY, CDR2 SVGAGI. This CDR3 contains 13 residues. The CDR3 DNA reads TGTGCCAGCGAGGAGAATACGGCGTATGGCTACACCTTC. As protein: CASEENTAYGYTF.

The genes are TRBV7-9 and TRBJ2-3, with a possible D match to TRBD2 (6 bases). The CDR3 has 16 amino acids. Trimming took 4 bases from V and 3 from J, leaving 17 bases between them. CDR1 is SEHNR and CDR2 is FQNEAQ in the germline V gene (reference sequence). In DNA, the CDR3 is TGTGCCAGCAGCTCCGATGGGACTGGGGGGACAGATACGCAGTATTTT. Its translation: CASSSDGTGGTDTQYF.

This clone occurred once. CDR3 region: CASSLGVADTEAFF. CDR3 in DNA: TGCGCCAGCAGCTTGGGGGTTGCGGACACTGAAGCTTTCTTT. This chain links TRBV5-1 with TRBJ1-1; D not resolved. The CDR3 spans 14 residues. The V end lost 0 bases, the J end lost 3 bases, and 9 bases lay between the germline ends. Germline CDR1 SGHRS, CDR2 YFSETQ. The variable domain in full, completed from reference TRBV5-1 and TRBJ1-1, reads KAGVTQTPRYLIKTRGQQVTLSCSPISGHRSVSWYQQTPGQGLQFLFEYFSETQRNKGNFPGRFSGRQFSNSRSEMNVSTLELGDSALYLCASSLGVADTEAFFGQGTRLTVV.

This clone was counted a few times. V is TRBV7-2 and J is TRBJ2-4; 10 nucleotides align to TRBD1. The CDR3 runs to 17 residues. The J segment lost 2 bases and the V segment lost 3 bases, leaving 7 bases of the junction unmatched. Germline V gene data show CDR1 as SGHTA and CDR2 as FQGNSA. The CDR3 loop is CASSLLGTGAPKNIQYF. DNA for the CDR3: TGTGCCAGCAGCTTGTTAGGGACAGGGGCACCCAAAAACATTCAGTACTTC.